These T cell receptor beta chains were read from a single sample in a study of early T cells in non-severe SARS-CoV-2 infection. MiXCR, applied by TCRdb to the 5' RACE reads, yields one record per CDR3 protein. Of about 77,000 distinct CDR3 sequences listed, roughly 4.7% are singletons. The input for sequencing was whole blood, taken at baseline. These receptors were taken from an adult who was a healthcare worker with PCR-confirmed SARS-CoV-2 infection or an uninfected control (not recorded which). Both conserved end residues are part of each CDR3. Fields, in order: clone size, CDR3 length, D gene, V gene, J gene, CDR3 DNA, CDR3 protein. D genes are given only for firm matches. Size tells how often a clone was seen (once, few, many) or the class of an expanded clone, and some rows leave it out.

clone_size: .; cdr3_length: 13; d_call: TRBD1; v_call: TRBV10-1; j_call: TRBJ1-5; cdr3_nt: TGCGCCAGCAGTGGGACAGGGCATCAGCCCCAGCATTTT; cdr3_aa: CASSGTGHQPQHF
clone_size: many; cdr3_length: 14; d_call: TRBD2; v_call: TRBV7-9; j_call: TRBJ2-7; cdr3_nt: TGTGCCAGCAGCCCGGGACTAGCGGGAGCCGAGCAGTACTTC; cdr3_aa: CASSPGLAGAEQYF
clone_size: few; cdr3_length: 14; d_call: .; v_call: TRBV18; j_call: TRBJ2-7; cdr3_nt: TGTGCCAGCTCACCGGAGTCTAACTCCTACGAGCAGTACTTC; cdr3_aa: CASSPESNSYEQYF
clone_size: few; cdr3_length: 17; d_call: TRBD2; v_call: TRBV3-1; j_call: TRBJ2-7; cdr3_nt: TGTGCCAGCAGCCCGGGACTAGCGGGTTCTCTCTCCTACGAGCAGTACTTC; cdr3_aa: CASSPGLAGSLSYEQYF
clone_size: many; cdr3_length: 13; d_call: .; v_call: TRBV14; j_call: TRBJ1-1; cdr3_nt: TGTGCCAGCAGCCAAGATAGGAGGGTAGAAGCTTTCTTT; cdr3_aa: CASSQDRRVEAFF
clone_size: many; cdr3_length: 13; d_call: .; v_call: TRBV5-1; j_call: TRBJ2-2; cdr3_nt: TGCGCCAGCAGCCGGACAGCTTCCGGGGAGCTGTTTTTT; cdr3_aa: CASSRTASGELFF
clone_size: few; cdr3_length: 14; d_call: TRBD1; v_call: TRBV5-1; j_call: TRBJ2-1; cdr3_nt: TGCGCCAGCAGCTCGCCGACAGGGCGGACTGAGCAGTTCTTC; cdr3_aa: CASSSPTGRTEQFF
clone_size: .; cdr3_length: 13; d_call: .; v_call: TRBV9; j_call: TRBJ1-1; cdr3_nt: TGTGCCAGCAGCGGGGACTCAGGGTCTGAAGCTTTCTTT; cdr3_aa: CASSGDSGSEAFF
clone_size: many; cdr3_length: 13; d_call: TRBD1; v_call: TRBV12-3/TRBV12-4; j_call: TRBJ1-2; cdr3_nt: TGTGCCAGCACCCGGCGGCAGGGGGATGACTACACCTTC; cdr3_aa: CASTRRQGDDYTF
clone_size: few; cdr3_length: 12; d_call: .; v_call: TRBV6-6; j_call: TRBJ1-5; cdr3_nt: TGTGCCAGCAGTTACTCGGATCAGCCCCAGCATTTT; cdr3_aa: CASSYSDQPQHF